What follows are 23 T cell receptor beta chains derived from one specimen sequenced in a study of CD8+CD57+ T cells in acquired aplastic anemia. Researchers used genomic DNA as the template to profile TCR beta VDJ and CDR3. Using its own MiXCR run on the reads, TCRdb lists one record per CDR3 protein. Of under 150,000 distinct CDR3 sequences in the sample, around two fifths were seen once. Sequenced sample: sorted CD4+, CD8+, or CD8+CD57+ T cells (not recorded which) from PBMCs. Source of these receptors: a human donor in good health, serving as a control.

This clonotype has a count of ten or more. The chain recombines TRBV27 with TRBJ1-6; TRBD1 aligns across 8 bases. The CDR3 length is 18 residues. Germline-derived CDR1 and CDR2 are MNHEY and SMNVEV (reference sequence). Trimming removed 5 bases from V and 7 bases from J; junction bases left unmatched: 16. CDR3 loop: CASSPTAPGGAGNSPLHF. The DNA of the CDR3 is TGTGCCAGCAGTCCAACGGCACCAGGGGGCGCAGGCAATTCACCCCTCCACTTT.

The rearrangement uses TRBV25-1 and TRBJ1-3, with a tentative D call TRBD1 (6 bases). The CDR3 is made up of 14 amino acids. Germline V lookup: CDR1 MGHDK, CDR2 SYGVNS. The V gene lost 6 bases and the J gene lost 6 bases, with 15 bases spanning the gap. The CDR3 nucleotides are TGTGCCAGCAGCCGTGGAGGGGGGACAAACACCATATATTTT. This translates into CASSRGGGTNTIYF.

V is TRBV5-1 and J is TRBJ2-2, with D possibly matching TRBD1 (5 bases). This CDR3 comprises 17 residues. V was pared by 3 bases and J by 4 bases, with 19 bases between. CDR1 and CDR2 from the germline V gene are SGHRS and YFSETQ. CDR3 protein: CASSSRQSNTFTGELFF. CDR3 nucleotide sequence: TGCGCCAGCAGCTCCCGACAGTCAAACACCTTCACCGGGGAGCTGTTTTTT.

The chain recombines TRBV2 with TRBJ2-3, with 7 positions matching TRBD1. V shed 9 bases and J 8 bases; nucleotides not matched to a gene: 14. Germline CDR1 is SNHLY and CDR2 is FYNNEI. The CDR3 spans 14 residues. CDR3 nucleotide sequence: TGTGCCAGGAGTATAGGGGGCGTTCGTCGTACGCAGTATTTT. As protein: CARSIGGVRRTQYF.

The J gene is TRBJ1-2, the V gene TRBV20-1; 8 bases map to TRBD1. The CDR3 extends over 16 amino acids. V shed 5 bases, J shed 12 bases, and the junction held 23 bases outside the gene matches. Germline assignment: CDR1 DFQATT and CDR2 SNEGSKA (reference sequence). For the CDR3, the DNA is TGCAGTGCTCAGAGGCCTTACGGGCAGGGGGCTCTTGGAAACACCTTC. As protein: CSAQRPYGQGALGNTF.

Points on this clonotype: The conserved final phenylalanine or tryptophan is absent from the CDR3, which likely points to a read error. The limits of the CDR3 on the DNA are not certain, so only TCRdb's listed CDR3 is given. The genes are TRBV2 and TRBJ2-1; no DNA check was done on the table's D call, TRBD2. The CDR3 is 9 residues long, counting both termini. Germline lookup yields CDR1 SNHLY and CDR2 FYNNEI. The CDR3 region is CASSETRGG.

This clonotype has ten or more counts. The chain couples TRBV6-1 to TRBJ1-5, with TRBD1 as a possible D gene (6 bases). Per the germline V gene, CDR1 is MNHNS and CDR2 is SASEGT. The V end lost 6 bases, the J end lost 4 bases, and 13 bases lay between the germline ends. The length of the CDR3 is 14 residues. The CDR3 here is CASSPGGGNQPQHF. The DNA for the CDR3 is TGTGCCAGCAGCCCGGGAGGGGGTAATCAGCCCCAGCATTTT.

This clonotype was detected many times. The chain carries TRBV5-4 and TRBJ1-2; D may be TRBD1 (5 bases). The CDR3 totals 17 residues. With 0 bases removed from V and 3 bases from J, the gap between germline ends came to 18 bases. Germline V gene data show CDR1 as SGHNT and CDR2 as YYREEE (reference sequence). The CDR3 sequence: CASSLGAGSAVDYGYTF. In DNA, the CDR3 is TGTGCCAGCAGCTTGGGTGCAGGGAGCGCCGTGGACTATGGCTACACCTTC.

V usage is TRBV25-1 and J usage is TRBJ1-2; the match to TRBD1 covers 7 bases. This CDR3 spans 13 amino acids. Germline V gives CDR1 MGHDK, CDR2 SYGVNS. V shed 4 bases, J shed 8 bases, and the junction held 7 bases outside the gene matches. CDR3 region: CASSGATGHGYTF. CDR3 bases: TGTGCCAGCAGTGGCGCGACAGGGCACGGCTACACCTTC.

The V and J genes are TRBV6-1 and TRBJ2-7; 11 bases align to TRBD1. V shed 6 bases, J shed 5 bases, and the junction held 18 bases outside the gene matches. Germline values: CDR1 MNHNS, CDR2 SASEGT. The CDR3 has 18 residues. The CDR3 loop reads CASRRNRDRGSGVHEQYF. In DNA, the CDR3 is TGTGCCAGCAGAAGAAACCGGGACAGGGGGTCGGGGGTCCACGAGCAGTACTTC.

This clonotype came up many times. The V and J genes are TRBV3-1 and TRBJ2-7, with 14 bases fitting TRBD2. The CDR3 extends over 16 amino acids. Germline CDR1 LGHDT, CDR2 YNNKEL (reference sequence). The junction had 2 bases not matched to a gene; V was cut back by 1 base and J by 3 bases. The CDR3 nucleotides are TGTGCCAGCAGCCAAGGACTAGCGGGAGGGCTCTACGAGCAGTACTTC. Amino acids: CASSQGLAGGLYEQYF.

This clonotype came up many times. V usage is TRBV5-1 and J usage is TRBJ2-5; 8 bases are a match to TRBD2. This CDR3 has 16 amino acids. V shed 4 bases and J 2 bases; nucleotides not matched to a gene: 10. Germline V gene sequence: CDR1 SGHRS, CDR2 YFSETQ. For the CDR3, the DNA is TGCGCCAGCAGCCCAAACGGACTAGCCGTTCAAGAGACCCAGTACTTC. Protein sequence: CASSPNGLAVQETQYF.

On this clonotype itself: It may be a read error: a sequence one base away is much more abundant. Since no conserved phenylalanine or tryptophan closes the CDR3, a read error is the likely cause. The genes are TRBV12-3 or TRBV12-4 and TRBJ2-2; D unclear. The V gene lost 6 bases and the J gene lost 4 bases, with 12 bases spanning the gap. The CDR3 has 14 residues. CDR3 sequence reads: CASSPLRSTGELFS. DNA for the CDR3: TGTGCCAGCAGCCCCCTCCGCTCCACCGGGGAGCTGTTTTCT.

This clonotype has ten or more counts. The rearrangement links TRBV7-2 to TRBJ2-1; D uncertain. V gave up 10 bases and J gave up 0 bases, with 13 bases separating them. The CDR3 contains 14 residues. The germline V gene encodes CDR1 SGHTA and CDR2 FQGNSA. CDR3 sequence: CATLYGSSYNEQFF. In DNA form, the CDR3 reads TGTGCCACCCTGTACGGTAGCTCCTACAATGAGCAGTTCTTC.

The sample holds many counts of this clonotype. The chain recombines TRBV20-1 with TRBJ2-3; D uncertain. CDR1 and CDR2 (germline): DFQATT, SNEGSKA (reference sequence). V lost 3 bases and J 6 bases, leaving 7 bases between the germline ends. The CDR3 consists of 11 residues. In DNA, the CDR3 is TGCAGTGCTAGTCTCAGGGATACGCAGTATTTT. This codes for CSASLRDTQYF.

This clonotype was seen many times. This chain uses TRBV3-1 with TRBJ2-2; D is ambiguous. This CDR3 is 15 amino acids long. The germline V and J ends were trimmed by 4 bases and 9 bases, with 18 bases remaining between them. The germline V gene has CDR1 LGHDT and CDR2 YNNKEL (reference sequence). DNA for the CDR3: TGTGCCAGCAGCCCACATATACGAACCCTTCGGGAGCTGTTTTTT. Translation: CASSPHIRTLRELFF.

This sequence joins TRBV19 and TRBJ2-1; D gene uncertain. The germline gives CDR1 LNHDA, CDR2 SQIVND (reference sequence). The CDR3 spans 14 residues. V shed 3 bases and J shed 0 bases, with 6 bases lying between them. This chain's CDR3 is CASSMVGSYNEQFF. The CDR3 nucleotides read TGTGCCAGTAGTATGGTAGGCTCCTACAATGAGCAGTTCTTC.

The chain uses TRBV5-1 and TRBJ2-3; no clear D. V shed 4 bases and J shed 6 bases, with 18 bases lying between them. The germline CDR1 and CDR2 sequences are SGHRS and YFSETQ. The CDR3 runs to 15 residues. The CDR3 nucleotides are TGCGCCAGCAGCCCCTTGGCACCAGCTTGGGATACGCAGTATTTT. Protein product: CASSPLAPAWDTQYF.

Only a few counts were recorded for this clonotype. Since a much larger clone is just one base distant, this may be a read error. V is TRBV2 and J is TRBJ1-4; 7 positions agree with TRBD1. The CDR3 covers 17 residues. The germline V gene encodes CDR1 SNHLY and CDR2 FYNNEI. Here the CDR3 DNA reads TGTGCCGGCAGTTCTTTGACAGGGTATGCTCTCAACGAAAAACTGTTTTTT. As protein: CAGSSLTGYALNEKLFF.

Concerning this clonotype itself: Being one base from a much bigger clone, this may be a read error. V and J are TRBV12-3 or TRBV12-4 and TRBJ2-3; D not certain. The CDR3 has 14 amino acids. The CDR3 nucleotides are TGTGCCCGCAGTTTTAACCCCCCAACAGATACGCAGTATTTT. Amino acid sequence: CARSFNPPTDTQYF.

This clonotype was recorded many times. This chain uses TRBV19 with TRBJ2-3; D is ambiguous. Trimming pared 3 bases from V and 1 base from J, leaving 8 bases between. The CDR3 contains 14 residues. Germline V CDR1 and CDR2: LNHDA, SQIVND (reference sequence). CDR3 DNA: TGTGCCAGTAGTATCCAAGCTGGCACAGATACGCAGTATTTT. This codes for CASSIQAGTDTQYF.

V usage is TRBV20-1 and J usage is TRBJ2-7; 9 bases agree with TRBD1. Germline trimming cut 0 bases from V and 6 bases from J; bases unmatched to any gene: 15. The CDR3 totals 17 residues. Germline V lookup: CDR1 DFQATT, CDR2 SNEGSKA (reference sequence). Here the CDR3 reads CSARDTGSMTGGSEQYF. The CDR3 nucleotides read TGCAGTGCTAGAGATACGGGCTCGATGACAGGGGGGAGCGAGCAGTACTTC.

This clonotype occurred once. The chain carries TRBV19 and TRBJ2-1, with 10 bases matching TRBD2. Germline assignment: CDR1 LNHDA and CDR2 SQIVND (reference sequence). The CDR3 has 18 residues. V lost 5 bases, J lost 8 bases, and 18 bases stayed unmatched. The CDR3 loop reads CASSARASGGPGGDEQFF. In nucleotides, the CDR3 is TGTGCCAGTAGTGCAAGGGCTAGCGGGGGACCCGGGGGCGATGAGCAGTTCTTC.